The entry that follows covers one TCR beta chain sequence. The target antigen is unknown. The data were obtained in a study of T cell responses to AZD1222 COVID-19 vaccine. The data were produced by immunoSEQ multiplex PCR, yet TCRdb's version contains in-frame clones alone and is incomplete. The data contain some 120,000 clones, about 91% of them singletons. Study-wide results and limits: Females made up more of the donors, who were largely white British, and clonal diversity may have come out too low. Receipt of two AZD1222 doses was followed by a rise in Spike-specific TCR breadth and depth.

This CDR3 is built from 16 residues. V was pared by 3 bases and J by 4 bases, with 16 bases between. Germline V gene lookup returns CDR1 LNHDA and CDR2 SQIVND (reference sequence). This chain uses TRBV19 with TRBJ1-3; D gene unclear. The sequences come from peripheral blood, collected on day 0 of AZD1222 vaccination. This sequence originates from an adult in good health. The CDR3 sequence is CASSIRDWPVGNTIYF. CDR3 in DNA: TGTGCCAGTAGTATCCGGGATTGGCCGGTCGGAAACACCATATATTTT.